The 5 T cell receptor beta chains listed next were all sequenced from one sample in a study of CD8+ T cells in alopecia areata. As the sequencing template, cDNA was produced by extracting RNA and reverse transcribing it. Clones were sequenced by immunoSEQ multiplex PCR, and TCRdb holds only the in-frame ones, with some missing. The sample contains over 70,000 clones, around two thirds of which appear only once. Treatment given: oral pan-JAK inhibitor, 5-10 mg twice daily. The input for sequencing was CD8+ T cells sorted from blood, taken at week 24, from a patient treated with tofacitinib. Receptors were obtained from a human donor with alopecia areata.

In its sample, this clone was seen a few times. The rearrangement joins TRBV4-1 to TRBJ2-3; maybe TRBD2 (7 bases). The length of the CDR3 is 15 residues. The germline gives CDR1 MGHRA, CDR2 YSYEKL. Trimming removed 2 bases at V and 6 bases at J, with 15 bases between. The CDR3 nucleotides are TGCGCCAGCAGCCAAATCCGGGGGGCTGGGGATACGCAGTATTTT. Translated: CASSQIRGAGDTQYF.

The chain carries TRBV6-5 and TRBJ1-1, with unresolved D. The V gene's germline CDR1 is MNHEY and CDR2 SVGAGI. Trimming removed 2 bases from V and 0 bases from J, with 10 bases in between. The length of the CDR3 is 15 residues. CDR3 DNA sequence: TGTGCCAGCAGTTACAACCCGACGGTGAACACTGAAGCTTTCTTT. Its protein is CASSYNPTVNTEAFF.

This clone has a handful of counts. One end of the junction is discordant with germline, which a read error may explain. The chain joins TRBV11-2 to TRBJ1-1, with TRBD1 as a possible D gene (5 bases). The CDR3 has 14 residues. Germline assignment: CDR1 SGHAT and CDR2 FQNNGV. The CDR3 DNA sequence: TGTGCCAGCAGCATAGATCAGGGTTGGACTGAAGCTTTCTTT. It translates to CASSIDQGWTEAFF.

This chain links TRBV27 with TRBJ2-7, with D perhaps assigned TRBD1 or TRBD2 (5 bases each). Looked up from germline, CDR1 is MNHEY and CDR2 is SMNVEV (reference sequence). The CDR3 length is 13 residues. Trimming pared 2 bases from V and 6 bases from J, leaving 11 bases between. For the CDR3, the DNA is TGTGCCAGCAGTTTAGGTGGGGACGTCGAGCAGTACTTC. Amino acid sequence: CASSLGGDVEQYF.

This chain connects TRBV5-1 to TRBJ1-2, with a possible D match to TRBD1 (6 bases). Germline V CDR1 and CDR2: SGHRS, YFSETQ. Trimming took 1 base from V and 5 from J, leaving 18 bases between them. The CDR3 loop spans 16 amino acids. CDR3 residues: CASSLTGLGQRYGYTF. CDR3 sequence (DNA): TGCGCCAGCAGCTTGACAGGGTTGGGGCAACGGTATGGCTACACCTTC.